This T cell receptor beta chain was observed in a study of blood T cell repertoires in COVID-19. Looking at the study overall: The United States, Italy and Spain provided the acute and convalescent COVID-19 samples. T cells, B-cell-depleted T cells, or PBMCs supplied cDNA or gDNA.

Trimming took 7 bases from V and 1 from J, leaving 13 bases between them. The CDR3 length is 14 residues. Germline values: CDR1 MRHNA, CDR2 SNTAGT. In the original workflow: Amplification of reference gene primers was used by the study to estimate nucleated cell counts. The data were produced by immunoSEQ multiplex PCR, yet TCRdb's version contains in-frame clones alone and is incomplete. V, J and clone size are taken as reported in that table, and D and trimming were inferred from the DNA itself. The profile covers some 110,000 clones, with approximately 86% appearing a single time and 3.5% to 5.5% taken by the ten largest.

This clonotype originated in a man aged 40-55 years with acute or convalescent COVID-19. Sequencing used peripheral blood. The J gene is TRBJ1-1, the V gene TRBV6-4; TRBD1 might be the D (6 bases). This CDR3 is CASKPGTTNTEAFF. The CDR3 nucleotides are TGTGCCAGCAAACCCGGGACAACGAACACTGAAGCTTTCTTT.